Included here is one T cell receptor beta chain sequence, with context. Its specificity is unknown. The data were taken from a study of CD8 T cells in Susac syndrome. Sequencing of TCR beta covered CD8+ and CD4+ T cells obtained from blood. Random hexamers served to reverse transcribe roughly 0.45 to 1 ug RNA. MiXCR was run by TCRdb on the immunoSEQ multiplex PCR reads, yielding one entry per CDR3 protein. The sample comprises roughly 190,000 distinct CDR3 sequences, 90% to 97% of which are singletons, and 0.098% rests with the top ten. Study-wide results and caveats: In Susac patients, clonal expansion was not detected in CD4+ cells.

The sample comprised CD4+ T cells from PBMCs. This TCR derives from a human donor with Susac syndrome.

The CDR3 nucleotides are TGTGCCAGCAGTAGTAGCGGGGGACCACGGGGTGAGCAGTTCTTC. This sequence encodes CASSSSGGPRGEQFF. The V gene is TRBV2, the J gene TRBJ2-1; 9 bases agree with TRBD2. The CDR3 runs to 15 residues. CDR1 SNHLY and CDR2 FYNNEI come from the germline V gene. V was pared by 5 bases and J by 9 bases, with 11 bases of the junction left unmatched.